The rows below give T cell receptor beta chains drawn from one sample of a study of T cells in Graves' hyperthyroidism and ophthalmopathy. TCRdb independently ran MiXCR on the multiplex PCR reads; one entry per CDR3 protein. The sample comprises approximately 430,000 distinct CDR3 sequences, more than 15% of which are singletons, and roughly 13% rests with the top ten. What was sequenced was blood. These receptors were collected from a woman aged 18 to 35 with Graves' hyperthyroidism. Both conserved end residues are part of each CDR3. D genes are given only for firm matches.

CDR3aa,v_gene,d_gene,j_gene
CASSREVGRDSPLHF,TRBV6-1,NA,TRBJ1-6
CASSPRSGIYEQYF,TRBV5-1,TRBD2,TRBJ2-7
CASSLAQSGAYEQYF,TRBV7-2,NA,TRBJ2-7
CASSLRGGGGYTF,TRBV7-9,NA,TRBJ1-2
CASSNRLAGGPLDEQFF,TRBV7-6,TRBD2,TRBJ2-1
CATSRDGRGGETQYF,TRBV15,TRBD2,TRBJ2-5
CSGRGGGTVTQYF,TRBV20-1,NA,TRBJ2-5
CASSPTTGGVYTGELFF,TRBV28,TRBD1,TRBJ2-2
CASSYGRGGGDDEQFF,TRBV6-5,TRBD2,TRBJ2-1
CSASPLANTGELFF,TRBV20-1,NA,TRBJ2-2
CASSNGQAGPVGAFF,TRBV5-5,TRBD1,TRBJ1-1
CASSFVESGAYYTF,TRBV28,NA,TRBJ1-2
CTSSLLGGVNEKLFF,TRBV28,NA,TRBJ1-4
CASRTPGVNTEAFF,TRBV5-1,NA,TRBJ1-1
CAISEQLAGASTDTQYF,TRBV10-3,TRBD2,TRBJ2-3
CASGPGQGYHEQYF,TRBV12-5,TRBD1,TRBJ2-7
CASSPPTGRNSYEQYF,TRBV3-1,TRBD1,TRBJ2-7
CASSPPPEETQYF,TRBV7-2,NA,TRBJ2-5
CVSSLASGGNPYEQYF,TRBV7-2,TRBD2,TRBJ2-7
CASSSITDRDRERNQPQHF,TRBV6-4,TRBD1,TRBJ1-5
CATSAAGTANYGYTF,TRBV24-1,TRBD1,TRBJ1-2
CASSLAGTQYF,TRBV11-2,NA,TRBJ2-5
CASSLDYSGYTF,TRBV5-1,NA,TRBJ1-2
CASSLARGGPNNEQFF,TRBV7-8,TRBD1,TRBJ2-1
CASSQVTSGSGGLRDTQYF,TRBV4-1,TRBD2,TRBJ2-3
CASSSRAGGKNEQFF,TRBV6-1,TRBD2,TRBJ2-1
CASSSGTGGNQPQHF,TRBV19,NA,TRBJ1-5